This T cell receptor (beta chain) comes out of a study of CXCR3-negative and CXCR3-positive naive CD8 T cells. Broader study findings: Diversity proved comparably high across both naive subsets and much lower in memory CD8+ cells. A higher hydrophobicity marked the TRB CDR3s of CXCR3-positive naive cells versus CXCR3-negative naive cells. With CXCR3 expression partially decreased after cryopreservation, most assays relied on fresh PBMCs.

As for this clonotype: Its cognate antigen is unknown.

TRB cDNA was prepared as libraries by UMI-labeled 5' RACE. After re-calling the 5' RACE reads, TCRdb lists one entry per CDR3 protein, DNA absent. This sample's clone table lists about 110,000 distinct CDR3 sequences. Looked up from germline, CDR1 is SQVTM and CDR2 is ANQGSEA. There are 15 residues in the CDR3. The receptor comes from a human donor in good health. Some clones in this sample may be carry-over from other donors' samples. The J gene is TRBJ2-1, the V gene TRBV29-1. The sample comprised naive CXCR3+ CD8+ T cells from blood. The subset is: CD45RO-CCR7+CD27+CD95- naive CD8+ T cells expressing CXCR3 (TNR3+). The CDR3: CSVVARRNSYNEQFF.